This T cell receptor beta chain came from a study of T cells in Graves' hyperthyroidism and ophthalmopathy. Germline CDR1 and CDR2: SEHNR and FQNEAQ (reference sequence). V was cut by 5 bases and J by 2 bases, with 15 bases left in between. The CDR3 contains 15 residues. Amplified regions were TCR beta CDR3 sequences from RNA transcripts. The TCR CDR3 first-round RT-PCR relied on the HTBI primer set. TCRdb redid the calling of the multiplex PCR reads with MiXCR, one entry per CDR3 protein. The sample shows 480,000 or so distinct CDR3 sequences, over 35% of them seen only once. This TCR was sampled from an adult woman with Graves' disease, either hyperthyroidism or ophthalmopathy (not recorded which). Sequences were obtained from peripheral blood or thyroid tissue (not recorded which). The V gene is TRBV7-9, the J gene TRBJ1-1; the D is unclear. The CDR3 bases are TGTGCCAGCAGCACCCCTAGTCTAAGAAACACTGAAGCTTTCTTT. Its translation: CASSTPSLRNTEAFF.